The present TCR beta chain was sequenced within a study of shared clonotypes between healthy human individuals (dated by TCRdb to about 2020). Describing the broader study: The cohort comprised a couple of women and a few men aged 18 to 49 years. For each donor, CD4 naive and CD4 memory were each given three plates, CD8 naive was given two plates, and CD8 memory was given one plate. To estimate repertoire size and how much clonotypes are shared between individuals, the study performed deep sequencing of blood TCR repertoires from 4 to 6 healthy adults. To increase sequencing depth and limit assay-specific biases, TCR repertoire library preparation and sequencing were carried out by different laboratories using diverse techniques. Per donor, leukapheresis produced somewhere between about 0.85 and 10 billion PBMCs. Beyond this particular receptor, the publication reports: Because the study included only a small number of donors, the genetic and exposure-history diversity represented was limited. Sharing across several donors was observed for approximately 5% of naive CD4, 3% to 3.5% of naive CD8, about 2.5% of memory CD4, and around 0.4% of memory CD8 clonotypes. Sampling was limited to blood, and TCR repertoires in tissue likely differ from TCR repertoires in blood. Naive subsets generally had larger estimated clonotype richness than memory subsets. Pairwise subsampling indicated that sequencing depth was expected to affect the degree of clonotype sharing among donors. Compared with non-shared clonotypes, the clonotypes found in all four sorted-subset donors had higher generation probabilities. Rarefaction of sorted-subset datasets indicated incomplete sequencing despite the large sequencing depth.

Donors were healthy HIV-negative adults with no recently reported acute infections or vaccinations. Every donor was a Caucasian adult residing in Nashville, Tennessee, USA. CD4+ T cells were enriched by magnetic negative selection, after which naive cells were positively selected on CD45RA and the negative fraction was taken as the memory subset. Blood was obtained by leukapheresis, after which PBMCs were separated by Ficoll-Histopaque density gradient centrifugation and cryopreserved in liquid nitrogen vapor phase. Analytical flow cytometry was used to check the purity and quantity of every magnetically sorted T cell population. Genomic DNA was isolated from every sorted fraction and measured by UV absorbance on a Nanodrop 2000c. From the germline V gene (reference sequence), CDR1 is MNHEY and CDR2 is SMNVEV. Including cysteine and phenylalanine, the CDR3 has 15 amino acids. This entry keeps only the CDR3 DNA: 45 bases, framed from base 1. V was cut back by 4 bases and J by 7 bases, leaving a gap of 17 bases between them.

Using the deep immunoSEQ assay, multiplex PCR amplified TCR CDR3 regions from genomic DNA. Extracted genomic DNA from each cell subset was distributed evenly across all wells of several immunoSEQ 96-well plates, and each plate was treated as a replicate. For sorted subsets, roughly 190 ng of genomic DNA, equivalent to around 29,000 T cell genomes, went into each replicate PCR. Purified libraries were quantified with a Qubit 3.0 fluorometer, sized on a Bioanalyzer 2100, and re-quantified with the KAPA Library Quantification kit. Each immunoSEQ 96-well plate was sequenced on its own single-read 150-cycle Illumina NextSeq 550 flow cell. On the authors' methods: Because only junctional sequences without quality scores were contained in the immunoSEQ output, filtering matching that applied to full-length reads could not be performed. To assign V/J genes and CDR3, sequences were annotated against IMGT germline references using PyIR, a Python wrapper for IgBLAST v1.9. Reads with weak V/J assignments (E-value above 1e-6), missing CDR3, stop codons, out-of-frame junctions, or ambiguous translated residues were removed. V3J clonotypes were defined as sequences sharing an identical inferred V gene, J gene, and CDR3 amino acid sequence. To compute the percentage overlap between repertoires, the number of shared unique clonotypes was divided by the size of the smaller repertoire. Three approaches were used to assess repertoire richness: RTK rarefaction, the Chao1 estimator, and Recon v2.1 estimates of unobserved clonotypes. Generation probabilities for all TCRbeta clonotypes obtained by the gDNA method from several donors were computed using OLGA. TCRdb holds this immuneACCESS table with in-frame rearrangements only. Some clones are missing; in checked studies, unresolved V genes explain under half, and the rest has no known cause. That table is the source of V, J and clone size, and D and trimming were worked out from the DNA. The sample records 2 million to 2.5 million clones, approximately 93% of which are singletons. Approximately 0.4% of the sample rests with the top ten.

Of note for this clone: Which antigen it targets is not known. Base-call qualities are not available, and no considerably larger clone is one nucleotide away.

Sequences were obtained from naive CD4+ T cells from PBMCs. Taken with the paper, the label for cell subset or site translates to: CD45RA+ positively selected. The receptor comes from a man between 18 and 29 years old in good health. Some clones in this sample may be carry-over from other donors' samples. This sequence uses TRBV27 and TRBJ1-5, with TRBD1 as a weak D call on 5 bases. At the DNA level, the sequence is TGTGCCAGCAGTTCTCTCAGGGAGGTGAGACAGCCCCAGCATTTT. It encodes CASSSLREVRQPQHF.